This TCR beta chain was found in a study of CD8 T cells in Susac syndrome. Trimming pared 2 bases from V and 2 bases from J, leaving 13 bases between. There are 15 residues in the CDR3. With random hexamers, roughly 0.5 to 1 ug RNA was reverse transcribed. The immunoSEQ assay covered 54 Vbeta and 13 Jbeta segments for CDR3. TCRdb called the immunoSEQ multiplex PCR reads again in MiXCR, with one record for every CDR3 protein. The table lists 250,000 to 350,000 distinct CDR3 sequences, 70% to 90% of them singletons. TCR beta was sequenced from blood CD8+ and CD4+ T cells. Negative isolation yielded CD8+ and CD4+ T cells; FACS enriched TEMRA cells.

This chain links TRBV23-1 with TRBJ2-7; D assignment may be TRBD1 or TRBD2 (5 bases each). TRBV23-1 is flagged as an ORF with uncertain function. Specimen: CD8+ T cells from PBMCs. This clonotype originated in a human donor with multiple sclerosis. CDR3 in DNA: TGCGCCAGCAGTCAAACGTCCAGGGACCCCTACGAGCAGTACTTC. Protein product: CASSQTSRDPYEQYF.